This T cell receptor (beta chain) comes out of a study of CD8 T cells in cerebrospinal fluid in Alzheimer's disease. TCRdb reprocessed the 10x single-cell sequencing reads; each CDR3 protein has one entry and no DNA is given. In total, the table holds approximately 800 distinct CDR3 sequences. CDR1 KGHSH and CDR2 LQKENI come from the germline V gene. The CDR3 is 17 amino acids. This clonotype is classed as medium-sized (0.01 to 0.1%) by frequency. The TCR comes from a human donor with Parkinson's disease. The gene calls are TRBV18 and TRBJ2-1; the D call from TCRdb, TRBD2, cannot be confirmed without DNA. Sequencing was carried out using cerebrospinal fluid. The CDR3 reads CASSPTRLAGDYNEQFF.